This record looks at one T cell receptor beta chain sequence and its context. The target antigen is unknown. The data stem from a study of early T cells in non-severe SARS-CoV-2 infection. Study as a whole: Sequencing targeted bulk RNA from unsorted whole blood, leaving chains unpaired. Study results and limitations: The VDJdb matching leaned toward anti-spike CD8 responses and overlooked private and CD4 specificities.

Germline CDR1 and CDR2: SEHNR and FQNEAQ (reference sequence). Trimming cost V 3 bases and J 2 bases, with 17 bases left between them. The length of the CDR3 is 16 residues. Unique molecular identifiers tagged individual cDNA molecules. TCRdb redid the calling of the 5' RACE reads with MiXCR, one entry per CDR3 protein. This table has roughly 67,000 distinct CDR3 sequences, roughly 10% appearing once. Sequences were obtained from whole blood. This clonotype was obtained from an adult who was a healthcare worker with PCR-confirmed SARS-CoV-2 infection or an uninfected control (not recorded which). The V call is TRBV7-9, the J call TRBJ2-7; D unclear. In DNA, the CDR3 is TGTGCCAGCAGCTTCTCTGGAGCCGGGCCTACCTACGAGCAGTACTTC. Protein product: CASSFSGAGPTYEQYF.